Sequencing of this T cell receptor beta chain was carried out in a study of CD8 T cells in Susac syndrome. CDR1 and CDR2 (germline): SGHVS, FQNEAQ. The CDR3 length is 16 residues. The V and J ends lost 1 base and 5 bases, in that order; junction bases with no gene match: 7. cDNA came from around 0.5 to 1 ug RNA primed by random hexamers. The immunoSEQ assay covered 54 Vbeta and 13 Jbeta segments for CDR3. TCRdb re-derived calls from the immunoSEQ multiplex PCR reads in MiXCR, one entry per CDR3 protein. The sample shows 150,000 to 200,000 distinct CDR3 sequences, more than 90% of them seen only once. The material sequenced was CD4+ T cells from PBMCs. This receptor was taken from a human donor in good health. This chain links TRBV7-8 with TRBJ1-5, with TRBD1 matching over 8 bases. CDR3 amino acids: CASSLGSGGMDQPQHF. The CDR3 DNA is TGTGCCAGCAGCTTAGGGTCAGGGGGCATGGATCAGCCCCAGCATTTT.